Shown below are 13 T cell receptor beta chains from a single sample sequenced in a study of blood T cell repertoires in COVID-19. Clones were sequenced by immunoSEQ multiplex PCR, and TCRdb holds only the in-frame ones, with some missing. Of about 100,000 clones detected, 85% appear once; the ten largest clones hold roughly an eighth. The sequencing sample was made of peripheral blood. These receptors came from a man aged 45-65 years with active or convalescent COVID-19.

The V call is TRBV24-1, the J call TRBJ1-5; the match to TRBD1 covers 7 bases. The CDR3 spans 12 residues. The V gene end was trimmed by 5 bases and the J gene end by 9 bases; junction bases not matched to a gene: 3. Looked up from germline, CDR1 is KGHDR and CDR2 is SFDVKD. The CDR3: CATSVAGGPQHF. Here the CDR3 DNA reads TGTGCCACCAGTGTCGCAGGGGGGCCCCAGCATTTT.

The rearrangement joins TRBV6-1 to TRBJ2-1, with 9 bases fitting TRBD2. The J segment lost 2 bases and the V segment lost 2 bases, leaving 7 bases of the junction unmatched. The germline CDR1 and CDR2 sequences are MNHNS and SASEGT. The length of the CDR3 is 17 residues. The CDR3 sequence: CASSENLAGAAYNEQFF. The DNA for the CDR3 is TGTGCCAGCAGTGAAAATTTAGCGGGAGCAGCCTACAATGAGCAGTTCTTC.

This chain connects TRBV29-1 to TRBJ2-1; 7 bases fit TRBD2. With V trimmed by 4 bases and J by 1 base, 10 bases remained unmatched. The CDR3 covers 16 residues. Germline V gene lookup returns CDR1 SQVTM and CDR2 ANQGSEA. The CDR3: CSVASSLAASYNEQFF. The CDR3 nucleotides read TGCAGCGTTGCATCATCGCTAGCGGCGTCCTACAATGAGCAGTTCTTC.

This chain uses TRBV19 with TRBJ2-2, with D possibly matching TRBD1 (5 bases). Germline-derived CDR1 and CDR2 are LNHDA and SQIVND (reference sequence). The CDR3 extends over 14 amino acids. V was trimmed by 6 bases and J by 2 bases, leaving 10 bases between them. Here the CDR3 reads CASREDRNTGELFF. CDR3 bases: TGTGCCAGTAGGGAAGACAGAAACACCGGGGAGCTGTTTTTT.

The rearrangement joins TRBV6-5 to TRBJ1-2; unclear D gene. The germline gives CDR1 MNHEY, CDR2 SVGAGI. Trimming shortened V by 7 bases and J by 4 bases, and 19 bases separated the two germline ends. The CDR3 sequence is 15 residues long. The CDR3 coding sequence is TGTGCCAGCACGGGAGTGGGTTTCGCTTCCTATGGCTACACCTTC. Translating gives CASTGVGFASYGYTF.

The CDR3 region has the DNA TGCGCCAGCAGCCTCGGGACTAGCGGGAGTAAAGGAAACATTCAGTACTTC. Protein: CASSLGTSGSKGNIQYF. The chain employs TRBV5-1 and TRBJ2-4; 14 nucleotides align to TRBD2. CDR1 SGHRS and CDR2 YFSETQ come from the germline V gene. The CDR3 has 17 residues. The junction had 9 bases not matched to a gene; V was cut back by 4 bases and J by 6 bases.

Comments on this clone: In the same sample, other DNA sequences code for this CDR3. The chain is built from TRBV30 and TRBJ1-5, with a possible D match to TRBD1 (5 bases). This CDR3 has 16 amino acids. Germline loops: CDR1 GTSNPN, CDR2 SVGIG (reference sequence). The germline V and J ends were trimmed by 1 base and 9 bases, with 22 bases remaining between them. The CDR3 bases are TGTGCCTGGAGTGGAACGGACCAGGGATCCCAGGGGCCCCAGCATTTT. Its protein product is CAWSGTDQGSQGPQHF.

This chain links TRBV4-2 with TRBJ2-1, with 14 positions matching TRBD2. Trimming removed 0 bases from V and 9 bases from J; junction bases left unmatched: 10. Germline assignment: CDR1 LGHNA and CDR2 YNFKEQ. CDR3 length equals 18 residues. The CDR3 protein is CASSQEGFGTSGSFEQFF. For the CDR3, the DNA is TGTGCCAGCAGCCAAGAAGGTTTCGGGACTAGCGGGAGTTTTGAGCAGTTCTTC.

This chain uses TRBV5-6 with TRBJ1-3; D uncertain. Trimming shortened V by 5 bases and J by 0 bases, and 9 bases separated the two germline ends. This CDR3 spans 14 amino acids. The germline gives CDR1 SGHDT, CDR2 YYEEEE. The CDR3 loop is CASSDLRSGNTIYF. The CDR3 DNA is TGTGCCAGCAGTGACTTACGCTCTGGAAACACCATATATTTT.

The chain links TRBV7-6 to TRBJ2-5, with 14 bases identical to TRBD2. This CDR3 is built from 17 residues. The germline CDR1 and CDR2 sequences are SGHVS and FNYEAQ. J was trimmed by 5 bases and V by 8 bases; bases with no gene match: 13. Written as DNA, the CDR3 is TGTGCCAGCGGCAAGAGACTAGCGGGAGGGGGCGCGGAGACCCAGTACTTC. Translated, it gives CASGKRLAGGGAETQYF.

V gene TRBV7-6 combines with J gene TRBJ1-3; 8 nucleotides line up with TRBD1. The V gene's germline CDR1 is SGHVS and CDR2 FNYEAQ. After removal of 5 bases from V and 7 bases from J, the junction contained 4 bases not matched to a gene. CDR3 length: 13 amino acids. CDR3 region: CASSAGQGNTIYF. As DNA, the CDR3 is TGTGCCAGCAGCGCAGGACAGGGCAACACCATATATTTT.

As DNA, the CDR3 is TGCGCCAGCAGCTTGGAGGGCAGGGGGAGTACAGATACGCAGTATTTT. It codes for CASSLEGRGSTDTQYF. V usage is TRBV5-1 and J usage is TRBJ2-3; 7 bases map to TRBD1. This CDR3 has 16 residues. Germline V gives CDR1 SGHRS, CDR2 YFSETQ. Trimming took 0 bases from V and 3 from J; bases not matched to a gene: 7.

The chain recombines TRBV3-1 (or the pseudogene TRBV3-2) with TRBJ2-7; D call uncertain. CDR3 length equals 14 residues. Germline values: CDR1 LGHDT, CDR2 YNNKEL (reference sequence). The V gene lost 3 bases and the J gene lost 1 base, with 10 bases spanning the gap. The CDR3 reads CASSQRPTSYEQYF. The CDR3 DNA follows: TGTGCCAGCAGCCAGAGACCGACTTCCTACGAGCAGTACTTC.